What follows describes a single T cell receptor beta chain. This clonotype has just a few counts. Its specific antigen is unknown. Base quality data are lacking; no much larger clone is found one base away. This specimen comes from a study of T cells in Graves' hyperthyroidism and ophthalmopathy (dated by TCRdb to about 2019). A note on the overall study: Peripheral blood was collected at initial diagnosis, before any treatment. To identify distinguishing TCR V-J signatures, a discovery cohort of 95 to 100 patients was used, comprising fewer than 45 with Graves' ophthalmopathy and some 60 with stable Graves' hyperthyroidism. An independent validation cohort of around 19 hyperthyroidism patients and about 16 patients who later progressed to ophthalmopathy tested prospective prediction of ophthalmopathy. For training and testing, the approximately 97 patients in the discovery cohort were randomly divided in a 7:3 ratio. The study also compared thyroid tissue and blood T-cell repertoires from a handful of Graves' hyperthyroidism patients. Once sampling was done, hyperthyroidism patients were given methimazole at a starting dose of 30 mg daily, whereas ophthalmopathy patients were given high-dose intravenous methylprednisolone. TCR Vbeta CDR3 sequencing of 140 or so peripheral blood samples (43 ophthalmopathy, 75 hyperthyroidism and some 17 progressor patients) is reported in the paper.

CDR1 is given as SGHTA and CDR2 as FQGNSA, both from the germline V gene. Counted from cysteine to phenylalanine, this CDR3 has 15 amino acids. The kept DNA is CDR3 alone, 45 bases in frame from the first base. The germline V end is reduced by 1 base and the J end by 2 bases; junction bases left unmatched: 3. Overall study results and their limits: Sample size was not statistically predetermined, and blinding of investigators to group allocation was not performed. A model built on a 13 V-J signature distinguished ophthalmopathy from stable hyperthyroidism, reaching about 88% sensitivity and 81.08% specificity in cross-validation and 80%/75% in testing. During validation, the model predicted progression to ophthalmopathy a median of approximately 7 months ahead of onset, with roughly 65% sensitivity and 72% to 85% specificity. Most expanded thyroid clonotypes (frequency above 0.001) were also detected in blood, a finding suggesting that blood repertoires may reflect thyroid immune responses.

Graves' hyperthyroidism was defined as stable when no progression to ophthalmopathy occurred over 18 months of follow-up. Hyperthyroidism patients were newly diagnosed, with disease duration under 2 months, and aged 18 to 65 years. Exclusion was applied to patients with uncontrolled infections, other autoimmune diseases, pregnancy or lactation. Clinical symptoms, serum thyroxine and TRAb, thyroid ultrasound, and orbital computed tomography formed the basis for the diagnoses. PBMCs were separated from over 9 ml of fresh peripheral blood using Ficoll-Paque density gradient centrifugation. Trizol reagent was used to extract total RNA, and RNA quality was then checked on an Agilent 2100 Bioanalyzer. The TCR beta CDR3 regions were amplified from the RNA transcripts. The TCR CDR3 was subjected to a first round of RT-PCR using the HTBI primer set and the Qiagen OneStep RT-PCR kit. The libraries were constructed in a second round of multiplex PCR and then size-selected and purified. Sequencing of the libraries was done on an Illumina HiSeq2000 using paired-end 100 bp reads. The study's processing was this. SOAPnuke was used to process the raw data, throwing out any read that contained adapters or uncalled bases, had a mean Phred below 15, or lacked an exact constant-primer or identifier match. High-quality paired reads were merged with COPE v1.2.5, and unique nucleotide sequences were defined as clonotypes. MiTCR v1.1 was used to align the clonotypes against IMGT TRBV, TRBD and TRBJ reference segments. Analysis was restricted to V-J combinations with a frequency above 0.0001, which covered 98% to 99.2% of repertoires. The TCS score was defined as the ratio of F50 (clonal expansion) to E x V (chaos), calculated using BLOSUM62-based TCRdist between CDR3 peptides within each V-J. Welch's t-statistics and random forest reduced roughly 500 V-J features to 10 to 15, which were used in a naive Bayes classifier (R e1071). TCRdb took the public reads, trimmed them with fastp at Q25, ran MiXCR for clone calling and kept in-frame beta chains. CDR3 protein duplicates are merged, each entry listing the most common genes and DNA. It is TCRdb's table, rather than the study itself, that gives the V and J calls and clone size. A total of about 340,000 distinct CDR3 sequences appear in this sample, about 20% of them only once. Of the sample, approximately 49% is held by the ten largest clones.

The chain is made from TRBV7-2 and TRBJ2-5; the junction holds 8 bases that match TRBD2. The sample was blood. The TCR originated in a woman aged 50 to 60 with Graves' hyperthyroidism. The bases read TGTGCCAGCAGCTTAGTAGCGGGACCACAAGAGACCCAGTACTTC. The translation is CASSLVAGPQETQYF. Reference TRBV7-2 and TRBJ2-5 genes cover what lies past the CDR3, so the full variable domain is GAGVSQSPSNKVTEKGKDVELRCDPISGHTALYWYRQSLGQGLEFLIYFQGNSAPDKSGLPSDRFSAERTGGSVSTLTIQRTQQEDSAVYLCASSLVAGPQETQYFGPGTRLLVL.